A selection of T cell receptor beta chains follows, all from one sample in a study of OX40 agonist ivuxolimab in advanced cancers. Sequencing was performed with immunoSEQ multiplex PCR; in TCRdb, only in-frame clones are kept and a portion is missing. The table includes about 69,000 clones, 91% detected once. This specimen was CD4+ or CD8+ T cells sorted from blood, taken in a trial of the OX40 agonist ivuxolimab. These receptors were obtained from an adult with an advanced solid tumor such as melanoma, head and neck, liver or kidney cancer. Each CDR3 is given with its conserved first and last residue. A D gene is named only where the DNA matches it firmly. The size entry is marked missing in some rows and otherwise reads once, few, many or a size class.

D: -; size: -; J: TRBJ1-2; V: TRBV2; CDR3: CAGGRNYGYTF; DNA: TGTGCCGGGGGACGGAACTATGGCTACACCTTC
D: TRBD2; size: few; J: TRBJ2-3; V: TRBV5-6; CDR3: CASSPTAGTGDTQYF; DNA: TGTGCCAGCAGCCCTACAGCGGGAACAGGTGATACGCAGTATTTT
D: TRBD2; size: -; J: TRBJ2-1; V: TRBV11-3; CDR3: CASSPGTSGRNEQFF; DNA: TGTGCCAGCAGCCCCGGGACTAGCGGGAGGAATGAGCAGTTCTTC
D: -; size: -; J: TRBJ2-1; V: TRBV2; CDR3: CASRQSGPGFF; DNA: TGTGCCAGCCGCCAAAGTGGGCCGGGGTTCTTC
D: TRBD1; size: -; J: TRBJ2-1; V: TRBV28; CDR3: CASTWDSTNEQFF; DNA: TGTGCCTCCACCTGGGACAGTACTAATGAGCAGTTCTTC
D: -; size: -; J: TRBJ1-1; V: TRBV28; CDR3: CASSLRLEAFF; DNA: TGTGCCAGCAGTTTAAGGCTTGAAGCTTTCTTT
D: TRBD2; size: once; J: TRBJ2-7; V: TRBV7-9; CDR3: CASSFWGIAGGIEQYF; DNA: TGTGCCAGCAGCTTCTGGGGGATAGCGGGAGGGATCGAGCAGTACTTC
D: -; size: -; J: TRBJ1-5; V: TRBV28; CDR3: CASSFVRSVQPQHF; DNA: TGTGCCAGCAGTTTCGTCAGGTCTGTTCAGCCCCAGCATTTT
D: -; size: -; J: TRBJ2-7; V: TRBV18; CDR3: CASSSSYEQYF; DNA: TGTGCCAGCTCATCCAGCTACGAGCAGTACTTC
D: -; size: once; J: TRBJ1-2; V: TRBV5-3; CDR3: CARSLDPDSYGYTF; DNA: TGTGCCAGAAGCTTGGATCCCGACAGTTATGGCTACACCTTC
D: -; size: -; J: TRBJ2-3; V: TRBV2; CDR3: CASSENTYLPNTQYF; DNA: TGTGCCAGCAGTGAAAACACCTACCTACCGAATACGCAGTATTTT
D: TRBD1; size: -; J: TRBJ2-1; V: TRBV2; CDR3: CASSVMRTGLINEQFF; DNA: TGTGCCAGCAGTGTTATGAGGACAGGGCTGATCAATGAGCAGTTCTTC
D: TRBD1; size: -; J: TRBJ1-5; V: TRBV5-4; CDR3: CASSKGQGGQPQHF; DNA: TGTGCCAGCAGCAAGGGACAGGGTGGCCAGCCCCAGCATTTT
D: -; size: -; J: TRBJ2-3; V: TRBV19; CDR3: CASRGRGGWSDTQYF; DNA: TGTGCCAGTAGAGGCCGGGGAGGCTGGTCAGATACGCAGTATTTT
D: TRBD1; size: -; J: TRBJ2-2; V: TRBV30; CDR3: CAWKGQGNTGELFF; DNA: TGTGCCTGGAAGGGACAGGGGAACACCGGGGAGCTGTTTTTT